Detailed here is one T cell receptor beta chain. Antigen specificity is unknown. The CDR3 runs 14 residues. Germline V gene sequence: CDR1 DFQATT, CDR2 SNEGSKA (reference sequence). Each CDR3 protein is one row after TCRdb ran MiXCR on the reads. This repertoire shows 680,000 or so distinct CDR3 sequences, 30% to 40% found once; its top ten account for 18%. This sample is part of a study of T cell repertoires in cytomegalovirus infection. Study overall: In the study, CMV epitopes included recently identified HLA-C-restricted and well-studied HLA-B-restricted ones. Both a matching HLA type and CMV infection were indicated by public TCR beta signatures. Study-wide results and limits: Totalled public TCR beta family frequency picked out people who carried CMV plus the relevant HLA. Dominant in the ex vivo response were TCR beta clonotypes restricted by HLA-C and specific for CMV.

This material consisted of cultured PBMCs, taken from culture after CMV antigen stimulation. The sequence came from a human donor in good health (CMV status not recorded). Some clones in this sample may be carry-over from other donors' samples. The chain links TRBV20-1 to TRBJ2-1, with D tentatively TRBD2 (6 bases). The CDR3 DNA sequence: TGCAGCGCCTCACCGGGACTTTCCTACAATGAGCAGTTCTTC. Its translation is CSASPGLSYNEQFF.